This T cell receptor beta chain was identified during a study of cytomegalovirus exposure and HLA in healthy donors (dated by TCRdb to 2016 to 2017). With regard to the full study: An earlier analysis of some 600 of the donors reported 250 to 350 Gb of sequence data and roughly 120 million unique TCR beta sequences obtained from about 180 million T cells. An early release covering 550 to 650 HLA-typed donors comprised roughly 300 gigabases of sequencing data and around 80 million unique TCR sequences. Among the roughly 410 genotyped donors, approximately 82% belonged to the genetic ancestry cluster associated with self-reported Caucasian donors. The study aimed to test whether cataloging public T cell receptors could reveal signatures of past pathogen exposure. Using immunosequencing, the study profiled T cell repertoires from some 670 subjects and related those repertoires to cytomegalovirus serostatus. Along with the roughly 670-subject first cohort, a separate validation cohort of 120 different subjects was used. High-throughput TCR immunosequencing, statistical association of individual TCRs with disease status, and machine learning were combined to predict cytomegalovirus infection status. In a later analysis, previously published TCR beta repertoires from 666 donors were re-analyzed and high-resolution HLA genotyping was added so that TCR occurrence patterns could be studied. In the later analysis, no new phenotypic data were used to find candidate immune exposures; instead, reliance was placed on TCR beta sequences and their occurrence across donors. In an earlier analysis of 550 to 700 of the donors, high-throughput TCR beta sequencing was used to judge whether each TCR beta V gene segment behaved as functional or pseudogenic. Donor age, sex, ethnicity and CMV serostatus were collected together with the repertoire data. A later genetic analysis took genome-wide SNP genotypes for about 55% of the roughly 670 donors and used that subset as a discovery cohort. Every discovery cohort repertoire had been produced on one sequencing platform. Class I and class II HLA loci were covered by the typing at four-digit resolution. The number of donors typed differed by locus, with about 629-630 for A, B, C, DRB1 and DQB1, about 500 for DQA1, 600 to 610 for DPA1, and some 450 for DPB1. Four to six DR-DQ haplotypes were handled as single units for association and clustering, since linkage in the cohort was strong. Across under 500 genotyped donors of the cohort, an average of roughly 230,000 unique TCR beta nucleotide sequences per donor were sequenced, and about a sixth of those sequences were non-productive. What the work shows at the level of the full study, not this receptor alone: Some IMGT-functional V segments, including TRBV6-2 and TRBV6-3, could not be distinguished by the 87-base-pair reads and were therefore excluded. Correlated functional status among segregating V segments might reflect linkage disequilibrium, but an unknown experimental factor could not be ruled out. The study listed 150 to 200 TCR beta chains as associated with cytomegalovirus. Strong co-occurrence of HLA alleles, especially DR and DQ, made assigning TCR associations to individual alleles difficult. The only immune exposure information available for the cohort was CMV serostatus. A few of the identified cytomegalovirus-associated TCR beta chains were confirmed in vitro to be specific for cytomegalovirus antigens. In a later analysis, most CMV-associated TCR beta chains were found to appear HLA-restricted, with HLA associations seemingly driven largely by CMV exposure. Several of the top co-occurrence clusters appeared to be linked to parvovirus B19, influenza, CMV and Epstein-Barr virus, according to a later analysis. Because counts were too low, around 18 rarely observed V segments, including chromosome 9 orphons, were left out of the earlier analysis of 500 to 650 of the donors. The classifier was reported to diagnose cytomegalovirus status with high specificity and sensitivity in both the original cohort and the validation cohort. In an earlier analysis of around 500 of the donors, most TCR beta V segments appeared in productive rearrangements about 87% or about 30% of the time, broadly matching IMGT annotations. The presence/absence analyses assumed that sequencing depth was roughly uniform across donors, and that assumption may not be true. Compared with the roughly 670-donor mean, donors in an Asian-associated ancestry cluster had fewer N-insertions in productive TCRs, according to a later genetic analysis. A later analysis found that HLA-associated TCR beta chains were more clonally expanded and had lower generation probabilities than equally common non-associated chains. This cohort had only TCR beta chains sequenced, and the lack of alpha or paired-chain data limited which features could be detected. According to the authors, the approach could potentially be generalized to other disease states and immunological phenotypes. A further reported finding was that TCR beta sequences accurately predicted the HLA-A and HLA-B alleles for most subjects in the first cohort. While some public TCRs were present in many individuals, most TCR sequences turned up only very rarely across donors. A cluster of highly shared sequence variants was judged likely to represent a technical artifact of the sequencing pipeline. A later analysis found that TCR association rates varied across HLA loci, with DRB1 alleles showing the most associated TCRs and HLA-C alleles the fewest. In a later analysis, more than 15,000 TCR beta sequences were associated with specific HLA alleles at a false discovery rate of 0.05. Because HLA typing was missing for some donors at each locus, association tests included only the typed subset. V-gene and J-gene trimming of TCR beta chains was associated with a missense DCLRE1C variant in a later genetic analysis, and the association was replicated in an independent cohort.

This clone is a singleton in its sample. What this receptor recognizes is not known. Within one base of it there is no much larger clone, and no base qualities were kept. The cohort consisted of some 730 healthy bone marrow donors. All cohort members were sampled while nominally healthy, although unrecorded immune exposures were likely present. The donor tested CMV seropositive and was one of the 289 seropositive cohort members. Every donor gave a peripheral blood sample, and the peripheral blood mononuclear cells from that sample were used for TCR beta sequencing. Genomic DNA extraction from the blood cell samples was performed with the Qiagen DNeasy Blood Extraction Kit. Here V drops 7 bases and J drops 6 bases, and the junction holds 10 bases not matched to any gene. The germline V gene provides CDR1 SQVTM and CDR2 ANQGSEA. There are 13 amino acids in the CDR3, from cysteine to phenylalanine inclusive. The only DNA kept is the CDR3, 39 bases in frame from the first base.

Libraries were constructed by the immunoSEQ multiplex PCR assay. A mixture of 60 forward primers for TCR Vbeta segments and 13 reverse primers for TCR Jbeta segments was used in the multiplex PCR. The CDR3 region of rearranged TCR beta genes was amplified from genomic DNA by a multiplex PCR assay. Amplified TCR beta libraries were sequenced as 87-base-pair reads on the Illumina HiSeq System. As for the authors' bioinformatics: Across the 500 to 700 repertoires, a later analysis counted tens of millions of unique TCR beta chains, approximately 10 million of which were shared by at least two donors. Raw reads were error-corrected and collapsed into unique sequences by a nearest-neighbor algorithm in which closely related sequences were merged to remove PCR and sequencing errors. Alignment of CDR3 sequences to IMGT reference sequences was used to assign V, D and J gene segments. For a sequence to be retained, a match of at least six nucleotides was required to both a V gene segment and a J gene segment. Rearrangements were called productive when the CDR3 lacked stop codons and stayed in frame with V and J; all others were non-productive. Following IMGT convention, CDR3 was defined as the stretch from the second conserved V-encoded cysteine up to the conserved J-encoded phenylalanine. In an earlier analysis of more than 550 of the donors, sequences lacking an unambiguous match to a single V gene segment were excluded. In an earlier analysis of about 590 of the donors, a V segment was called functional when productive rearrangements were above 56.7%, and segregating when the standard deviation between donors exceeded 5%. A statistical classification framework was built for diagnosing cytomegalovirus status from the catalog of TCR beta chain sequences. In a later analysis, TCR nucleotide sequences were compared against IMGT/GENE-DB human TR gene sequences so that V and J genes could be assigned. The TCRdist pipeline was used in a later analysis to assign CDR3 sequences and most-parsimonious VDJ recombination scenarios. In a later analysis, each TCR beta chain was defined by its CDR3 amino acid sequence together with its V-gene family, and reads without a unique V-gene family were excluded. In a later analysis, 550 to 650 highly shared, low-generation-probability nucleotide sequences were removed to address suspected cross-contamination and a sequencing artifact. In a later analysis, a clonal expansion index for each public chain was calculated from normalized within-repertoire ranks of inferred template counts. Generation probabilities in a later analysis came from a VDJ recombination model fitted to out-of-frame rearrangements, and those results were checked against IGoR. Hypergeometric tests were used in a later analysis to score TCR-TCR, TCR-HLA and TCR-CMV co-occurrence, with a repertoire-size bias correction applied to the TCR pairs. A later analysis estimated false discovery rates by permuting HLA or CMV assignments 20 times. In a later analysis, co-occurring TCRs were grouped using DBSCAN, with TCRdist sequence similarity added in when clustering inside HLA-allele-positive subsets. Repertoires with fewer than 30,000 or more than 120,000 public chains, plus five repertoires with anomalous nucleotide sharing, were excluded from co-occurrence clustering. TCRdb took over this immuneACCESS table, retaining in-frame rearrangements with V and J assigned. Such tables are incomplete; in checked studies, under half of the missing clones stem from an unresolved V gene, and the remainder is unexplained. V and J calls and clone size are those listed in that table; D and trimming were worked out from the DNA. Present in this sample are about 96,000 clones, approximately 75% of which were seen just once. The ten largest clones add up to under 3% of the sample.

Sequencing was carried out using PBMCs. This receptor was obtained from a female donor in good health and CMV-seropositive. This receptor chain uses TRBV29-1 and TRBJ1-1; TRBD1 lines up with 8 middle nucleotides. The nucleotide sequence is TGCAGCGGTGGGGGGACAGGCCCTTCTGAAGCTTTCTTT. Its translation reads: CSGGGTGPSEAFF.